The table lists the clone carrying this TCR beta chain with a few counts. What it recognizes is unknown. J lost 0 bases, V lost 4 bases, and 6 bases had no gene match. Germline values: CDR1 SGHRS, CDR2 YFSETQ. The CDR3 runs to 15 residues. The data were obtained in a study of T-cell memory formation after mild COVID-19. Across the whole study: The TCR clusters were mostly specific to one donor.

TCRdb reprocessed the 5' RACE reads via MiXCR and lists one record per CDR3 protein. The sample shows 350,000 to 500,000 distinct CDR3 sequences, 18% of them seen only once. Study findings and constraints: Mainly CM and EM harbored the contracting CD4+ clones; mainly EMRA harbored the CD8+ ones.

The chain employs TRBV5-1 and TRBJ1-1, with TRBD1 matching 7 bases. Sequencing was done on a sample of PBMCs or a T cell subset sorted from them (not recorded which). The source of this sequence is a man aged 18 to 35 who had mild COVID-19 (a few samples of this study predate the infection). Cell type and time point are not known. CDR3 protein: CASSRTGEMNTEAFF. The CDR3 DNA is TGCGCCAGCAGCCGTACAGGGGAAATGAACACTGAAGCTTTCTTT.